Listed below are T cell receptor beta chains from one sample, sequenced in a study of OX40 agonist ivuxolimab in advanced cancers. Produced via immunoSEQ multiplex PCR; TCRdb's table is partial and in-frame only. The repertoire includes 60,000 to 75,000 clones, approximately 88% of them detected once, and roughly 8% sits in the top ten. Material: CD4+ or CD8+ T cells sorted from blood, obtained in a trial of the OX40 agonist ivuxolimab. These receptors all stem from an adult with an advanced solid tumor such as melanoma, head and neck, liver or kidney cancer. Each CDR3 is given with its conserved first and last residue. The order of the fields is D gene, V gene, J gene, clone size, CDR3 DNA, CDR3 protein. D genes are given only for firm matches. Only some rows state a clone size, as once, few, many or a class for expanded clones.

>NA|TRBV7-8|TRBJ2-1|NA
TGTGCCAGCAGCTTAGAATTGACTGCGTCCTACAATGAGCAGTTCTTC
CASSLELTASYNEQFF
>TRBD1|TRBV5-1|TRBJ1-2|NA
TGCGCCAGCAGCGTGAGCGGACAGGGTACGCATGGCTACACCTTC
CASSVSGQGTHGYTF
>TRBD1|TRBV2|TRBJ1-5|NA
TGTGCCAGCAGGGACAGGAGCAATCAGCCCCAGCATTTT
CASRDRSNQPQHF
>NA|TRBV5-1|TRBJ2-7|NA
TGCGCCAGCAGCTTGGAGGGGGGATCCTACGAGCAGTACTTC
CASSLEGGSYEQYF
>TRBD1|TRBV10-3|TRBJ2-7|NA
TGTGCCATCAGGGGGGACAGCTCCTACGAGCAGTACTTC
CAIRGDSSYEQYF
>NA|TRBV6-5|TRBJ2-7|NA
TGTGCCATCAGCCACCCCACTAGCTCCTACGAGCAGTACTTC
CAISHPTSSYEQYF
>TRBD1|TRBV27|TRBJ2-3|NA
TGTGCCAGCAGTTTGTGGGTAGGGGGACAGGAATCAGATACGCAGTATTTT
CASSLWVGGQESDTQYF
>NA|TRBV6-5|TRBJ1-2|NA
TGTGCCAGCAGTTACGGTCGGCGGGGAGGGGGCTATGGCTACACCTTC
CASSYGRRGGGYGYTF
>TRBD1|TRBV6-1|TRBJ1-2|few
TGTGCCAGCAACCACCCCGGGACAGGGACCTATGGCTACACCTTC
CASNHPGTGTYGYTF
>NA|TRBV7-2|TRBJ2-1|NA
TGTGCCAGCAGCTTAGTGGGGACACCCTTCAATGAGCAGTTCTTC
CASSLVGTPFNEQFF
>NA|TRBV7-9|TRBJ1-2|NA
TGTGCCAGCAGCCCGGGAGCATGGGTCCAGTACTATGGCTACACCTTC
CASSPGAWVQYYGYTF
>NA|TRBV11-2|TRBJ1-2|NA
TGTGCCAGCAGCCCCCATGGGACTTCACTTAGCCCAGGCTACACCTTC
CASSPHGTSLSPGYTF
>NA|TRBV6-5|TRBJ1-2|NA
TGTGCCAGCAGTTCGTACACAGCCTTCTACACCTTC
CASSSYTAFYTF
>NA|TRBV7-2|TRBJ1-2|few
TGTGCCAGCAGTCTGCAGGGCTATGGCTACACCTTC
CASSLQGYGYTF
>NA|TRBV5-1|TRBJ2-2|few
TGCGCCAGCAGGCTGGCAGGCGGGAACACCGGGGAGCTGTTTTTT
CASRLAGGNTGELFF
>TRBD1|TRBV4-1|TRBJ1-5|NA
TGCGCCAGCAGCCGACAGGGGATGGGCAATCAGCCCCAGCATTTT
CASSRQGMGNQPQHF
>NA|TRBV28|TRBJ2-7|NA
TGTGCCAGCAGTTACGGCGAGTACTACGAGCAGTACTTC
CASSYGEYYEQYF